This T cell receptor beta chain was sequenced in a study of TIL therapy for anti-PD-1-resistant metastatic lung cancer. About the study: Most patients had lung adenocarcinoma; several tumors were EGFR-mutant, two ALK-rearranged; half smoked currently or formerly.

This CDR3 contains 13 residues. CDR1 is MNHNS and CDR2 is SASEGT in the germline V gene. With V trimmed by 6 bases and J by 5 bases, 6 bases remained unmatched. The libraries were made with immunoSEQ v3. Each library reached 2 million or so read pairs, or roughly 5-6.5 million at deep level. Measured with immunoSEQ multiplex PCR; TCRdb has only the in-frame clones, and not every one. The profile shows 50,000 to 60,000 clones, 60% to 85% of them singletons. Time point indicated: pre-treatment sample, taken before nivolumab and TIL therapy. Most excised metastases sampled were pleural nodules or supraclavicular lymph nodes.

The chain couples TRBV6-1 to TRBJ2-5; 7 bases agree with TRBD1. The sequence was obtained from a person aged 25 to 85 with non-small cell lung cancer. The sequencing used tumor tissue, collected at baseline. CDR3 sequence reads: CASRATGVETQYF. The CDR3 DNA is TGTGCCAGCAGAGCAACAGGGGTGGAGACCCAGTACTTC.